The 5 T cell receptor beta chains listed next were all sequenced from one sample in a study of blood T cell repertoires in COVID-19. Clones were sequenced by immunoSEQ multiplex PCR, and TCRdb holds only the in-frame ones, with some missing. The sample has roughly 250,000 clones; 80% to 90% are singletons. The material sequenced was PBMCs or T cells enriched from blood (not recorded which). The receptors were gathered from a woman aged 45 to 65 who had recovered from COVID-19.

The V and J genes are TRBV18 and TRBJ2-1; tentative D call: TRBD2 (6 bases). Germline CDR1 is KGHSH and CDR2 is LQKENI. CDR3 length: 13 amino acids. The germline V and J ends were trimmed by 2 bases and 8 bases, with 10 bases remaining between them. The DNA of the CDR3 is TGTGCCAGCTCACCAGGCGGGACCCATGAGCAGTTCTTC. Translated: CASSPGGTHEQFF.

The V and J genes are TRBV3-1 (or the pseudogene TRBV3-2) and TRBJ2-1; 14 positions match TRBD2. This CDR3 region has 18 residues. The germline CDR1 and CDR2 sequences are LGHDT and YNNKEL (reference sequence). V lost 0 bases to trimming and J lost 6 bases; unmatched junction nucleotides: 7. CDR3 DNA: TGTGCCAGCAGCCAAGAAGCTGGACTAGCGGGAGGATCCAATGAGCAGTTCTTC. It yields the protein CASSQEAGLAGGSNEQFF.

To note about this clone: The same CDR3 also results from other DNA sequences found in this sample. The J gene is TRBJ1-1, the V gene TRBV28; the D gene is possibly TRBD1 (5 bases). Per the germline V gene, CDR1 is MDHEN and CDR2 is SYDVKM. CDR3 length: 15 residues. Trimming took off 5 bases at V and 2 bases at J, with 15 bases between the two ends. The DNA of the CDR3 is TGTGCCAGCAGTCCGCGTGGCGGGGGAAACACTGAAGCTTTCTTT. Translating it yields CASSPRGGGNTEAFF.

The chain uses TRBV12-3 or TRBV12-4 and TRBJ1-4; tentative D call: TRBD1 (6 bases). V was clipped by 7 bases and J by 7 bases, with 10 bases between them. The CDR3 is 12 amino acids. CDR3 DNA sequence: TGTGCCAGCACCAACAGGGTTGAAAAACTGTTTTTT. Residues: CASTNRVEKLFF.

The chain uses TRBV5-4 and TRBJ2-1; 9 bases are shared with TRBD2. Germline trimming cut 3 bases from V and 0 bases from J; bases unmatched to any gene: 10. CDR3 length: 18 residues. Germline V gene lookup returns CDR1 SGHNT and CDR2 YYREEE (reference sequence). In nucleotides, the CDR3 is TGTGCCAGCAGCTACGGTATAGGAGCGGGAGGCTCCTACAATGAGCAGTTCTTC. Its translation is CASSYGIGAGGSYNEQFF.